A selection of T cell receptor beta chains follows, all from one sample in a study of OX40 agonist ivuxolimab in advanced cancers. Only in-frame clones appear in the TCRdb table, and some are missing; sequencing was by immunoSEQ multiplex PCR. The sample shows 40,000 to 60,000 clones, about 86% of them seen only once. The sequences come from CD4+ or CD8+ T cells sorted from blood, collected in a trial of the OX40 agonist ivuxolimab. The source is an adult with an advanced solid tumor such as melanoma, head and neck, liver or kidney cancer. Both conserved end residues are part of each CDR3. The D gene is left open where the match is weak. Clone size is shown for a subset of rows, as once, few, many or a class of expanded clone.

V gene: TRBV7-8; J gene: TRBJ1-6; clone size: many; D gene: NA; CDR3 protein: CASSLHERTVYNSPLHF; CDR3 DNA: TGTGCCAGCAGTTTACACGAAAGGACAGTCTATAATTCACCCCTCCACTTT
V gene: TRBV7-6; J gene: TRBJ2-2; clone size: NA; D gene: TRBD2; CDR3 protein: CASSLPGGPSGELFF; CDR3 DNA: TGTGCCAGCAGCTTACCGGGAGGGCCATCCGGGGAGCTGTTTTTT
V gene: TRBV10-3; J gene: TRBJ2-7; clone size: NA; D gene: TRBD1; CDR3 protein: CAITTGTGYEQYF; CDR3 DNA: TGTGCCATCACGACAGGGACGGGTTACGAGCAGTACTTC
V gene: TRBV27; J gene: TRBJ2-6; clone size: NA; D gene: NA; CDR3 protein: CASSSGVPGANVLTF; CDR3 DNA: TGTGCCAGCAGTTCGGGGGTCCCTGGGGCCAACGTCCTGACTTTC
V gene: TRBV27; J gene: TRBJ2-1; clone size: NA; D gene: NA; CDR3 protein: CASSLLVPRLDEQFF; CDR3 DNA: TGTGCCAGCAGTTTGTTGGTCCCTAGGTTGGATGAGCAGTTCTTC
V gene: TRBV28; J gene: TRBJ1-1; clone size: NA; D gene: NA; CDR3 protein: CASSFWETEAFF; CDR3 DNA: TGTGCCAGCAGTTTCTGGGAAACTGAAGCTTTCTTT
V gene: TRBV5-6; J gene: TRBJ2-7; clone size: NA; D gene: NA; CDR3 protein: CASSFGGGSYEQYF; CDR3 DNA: TGTGCCAGCAGCTTTGGGGGAGGCTCCTACGAGCAGTACTTC
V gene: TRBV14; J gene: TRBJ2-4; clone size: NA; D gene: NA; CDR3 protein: CASSQTGTNIQYF; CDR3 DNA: TGTGCCAGCAGCCAGACCGGGACGAACATTCAGTACTTC
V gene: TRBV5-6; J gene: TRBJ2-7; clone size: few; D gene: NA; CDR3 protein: CASSSTYEQYF; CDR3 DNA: TGTGCCAGCAGCTCCACCTACGAGCAGTACTTC
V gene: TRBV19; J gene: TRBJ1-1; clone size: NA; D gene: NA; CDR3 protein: CASSSPGGNTEAFF; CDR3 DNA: TGTGCCAGTAGTTCCCCGGGGGGGAACACTGAAGCTTTCTTT
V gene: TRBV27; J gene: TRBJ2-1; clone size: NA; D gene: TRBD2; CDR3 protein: CASSPSSGVLDNEQFF; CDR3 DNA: TGTGCCAGCAGTCCCTCTAGCGGGGTTTTGGACAATGAGCAGTTCTTC
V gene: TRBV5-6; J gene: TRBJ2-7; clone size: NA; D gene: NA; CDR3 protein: CASSLLWGRTYEQYF; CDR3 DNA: TGTGCCAGCAGCCTTCTCTGGGGGAGAACCTACGAGCAGTACTTC
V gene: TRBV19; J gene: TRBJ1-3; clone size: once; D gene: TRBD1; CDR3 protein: CASSFRDSRGNTIYF; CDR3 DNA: TGTGCCAGTAGTTTCCGGGACAGTCGTGGAAACACCATATATTTT
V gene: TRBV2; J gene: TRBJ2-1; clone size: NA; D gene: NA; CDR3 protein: CASTGVGDEQFF; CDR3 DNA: TGTGCCAGCACCGGGGTAGGGGATGAGCAGTTCTTC
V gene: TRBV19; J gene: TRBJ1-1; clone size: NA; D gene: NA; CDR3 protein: CASSISNTEAFF; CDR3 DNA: TGTGCCAGTAGTATAAGCAACACTGAAGCTTTCTTT
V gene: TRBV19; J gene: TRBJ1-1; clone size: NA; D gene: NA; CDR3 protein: CASWHDGGPEAFF; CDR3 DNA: TGTGCCAGTTGGCATGATGGGGGGCCTGAAGCTTTCTTT
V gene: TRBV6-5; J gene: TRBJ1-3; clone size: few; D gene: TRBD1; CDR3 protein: CASSSFRDRVDTIYF; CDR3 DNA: TGTGCCAGCAGTTCTTTCCGGGACAGGGTGGACACCATATATTTT
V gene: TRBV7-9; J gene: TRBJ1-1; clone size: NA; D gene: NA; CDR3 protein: CASTMGGNTEAFF; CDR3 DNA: TGTGCCAGCACTATGGGGGGCAACACTGAAGCTTTCTTT
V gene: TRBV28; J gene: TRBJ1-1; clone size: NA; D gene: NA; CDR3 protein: CASSFVRNTEAFF; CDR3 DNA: TGTGCCAGCAGTTTTGTTCGGAACACTGAAGCTTTCTTT
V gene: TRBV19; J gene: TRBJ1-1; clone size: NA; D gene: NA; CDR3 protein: CASSIGNTEAFF; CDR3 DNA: TGTGCCAGTAGTATAGGGAACACTGAAGCTTTCTTT
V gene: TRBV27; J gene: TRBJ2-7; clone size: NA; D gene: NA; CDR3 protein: CASSLQGTLYEQYF; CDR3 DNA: TGTGCCAGCAGCCTCCAGGGGACCCTCTACGAGCAGTACTTC
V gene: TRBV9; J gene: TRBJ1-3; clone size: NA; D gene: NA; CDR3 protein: CASSVGGTAGNTIYF; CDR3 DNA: TGTGCCAGCAGCGTAGGTGGAACGGCGGGAAACACCATATATTTT